One and the same sample provided the 18 T cell receptor beta chains below, sequenced in a study of T cells in Graves' hyperthyroidism and ophthalmopathy. Researchers amplified the TCR beta CDR3 regions from RNA transcripts. With the HTBI primer set, the TCR CDR3 went through a first round of RT-PCR. TCRdb reprocessed the multiplex PCR reads via MiXCR and lists one record per CDR3 protein. This table has fewer than 550,000 distinct CDR3 sequences, around a quarter appearing once. Material for sequencing was blood. The origin of the receptors is a woman younger than 45 with Graves' ophthalmopathy.

This clonotype was seen many times. The chain is built from TRBV7-2 and TRBJ2-5; weak D call: TRBD1 (6 bases). V lost 1 base to trimming and J lost 3 bases, with 9 bases between them. This CDR3 has 14 residues. Per germline, CDR1 SGHTA and CDR2 FQGNSA. The CDR3 protein is CASSLVGTKETQYF. The CDR3, as DNA: TGTGCCAGCAGCTTAGTCGGGACAAAAGAGACCCAGTACTTC.

The chain uses TRBV24-1 and TRBJ1-1; D unclear. CDR3 length equals 8 residues. The germline gives CDR1 KGHDR, CDR2 SFDVKD. CDR3 DNA sequence: TGTGCGAACACTGAAGCTTTCTTT. Amino acids: CANTEAFF.

This clonotype has a count of ten or more. The chain joins TRBV6-2 or TRBV6-3 to TRBJ2-7, with 8 bases matching TRBD1. The V and J ends lost 8 bases and 3 bases, in that order; junction bases with no gene match: 9. CDR1 MNHEY and CDR2 SVGEGT come from the germline V gene. CDR3 length equals 14 residues. CDR3 residues: CASSKPGGHYEQYF. DNA for the CDR3: TGTGCCAGCTCTAAACCAGGGGGCCACTACGAGCAGTACTTC.

CDR3 sequence reads: CASSWPKNTEAFF. CDR3 sequence (DNA): TGTGCCAGCAGCTGGCCGAAGAACACTGAAGCTTTCTTT. The chain recombines TRBV7-2 with TRBJ1-1, with no clear D. Trimming left V 4 bases short and J 1 base short, with 7 bases between. Germline V CDR1 and CDR2: SGHTA, FQGNSA. The CDR3 covers 13 residues.

As for this clonotype: Just one base apart from a much larger clone, this may be a read error. The chain recombines TRBV19 with TRBJ1-2; D not resolved. CDR3 size: 12 residues. V was shortened by 8 bases and J by 0 bases, with 7 bases between the two germline ends. Germline CDR1 LNHDA, CDR2 SQIVND (reference sequence). The CDR3 DNA is TGTGCCAGTTTAACATCTAACTATGGCTACACCTTC. Translating gives CASLTSNYGYTF.

This clonotype was seen ten or more times. The V call is TRBV2, the J call TRBJ2-2; 9 bases agree with TRBD2. The V gene end was trimmed by 7 bases and the J gene end by 4 bases; junction bases not matched to a gene: 10. Germline CDR1 and CDR2: SNHLY and FYNNEI. This CDR3 spans 16 amino acids. The CDR3 here is CASTALAGSPTGELFF. CDR3 nucleotide sequence: TGTGCCAGCACCGCCCTAGCGGGGTCTCCCACCGGGGAGCTGTTTTTT.

The sample holds many counts of this clonotype. The chain combines TRBV11-2 with TRBJ2-7, with D possibly TRBD2 on 6 matching bases. The CDR3 totals 16 residues. The V and J ends lost 5 bases and 0 bases respectively, with 17 bases between them. The germline gives CDR1 SGHAT, CDR2 FQNNGV. CDR3 coding DNA: TGTGCCAGCAGCACTAACGCGGGGTCCAGCTCCTACGAGCAGTACTTC. It yields the protein CASSTNAGSSSYEQYF.

This clonotype has ten or more counts. The genes are TRBV29-1 and TRBJ2-2; D gene uncertain. Looked up from germline, CDR1 is SQVTM and CDR2 is ANQGSEA. The CDR3 totals 14 residues. Deletions cut 3 bases from V and 2 bases from J, with 10 bases between. CDR3 residues: CSVEWADNTGELFF. CDR3 nucleotides: TGCAGCGTTGAGTGGGCGGATAACACCGGGGAGCTGTTTTTT.

The CDR3 sequence: CASSPSRGRPGQGEDEQYF. The CDR3 DNA is TGTGCCAGCTCACCGTCGCGAGGAAGGCCGGGACAGGGGGAGGACGAGCAGTACTTC. The rearrangement joins TRBV18 to TRBJ2-7; 11 nucleotides agree with TRBD1. Germline loops: CDR1 KGHSH, CDR2 LQKENI. The CDR3 covers 19 residues. Trimming cost V 3 bases and J 5 bases; bases outside gene matches: 18. The full variable domain, in which reference TRBV18 and TRBJ2-7 provide the parts outside the CDR3, is NAGVMQNPRHLVRRRGQEARLRCSPMKGHSHVYWYRQLPEEGLKFMVYLQKENIIDESGMPKERFSAEFPKEGPSILRIQQVVRGDSAAYFCASSPSRGRPGQGEDEQYFGPGTRLTVT.

The chain employs TRBV15 and TRBJ2-5; perhaps TRBD1 as D (5 bases). With 0 bases removed from V and 1 base from J, the gap between germline ends came to 9 bases. Per the germline V gene, CDR1 is LNHNV and CDR2 is YYDKDF (reference sequence). This CDR3 is 15 amino acids long. CDR3 in amino acids: CATSREGRFQETQYF. The CDR3 region has the DNA TGTGCCACCAGCAGAGAGGGGCGGTTCCAAGAGACCCAGTACTTC.

This clonotype was observed once. The V and J genes are TRBV15 and TRBJ1-5; the D is unclear. Germline CDR1 and CDR2: LNHNV and YYDKDF (reference sequence). Trimming took off 1 base at V and 2 bases at J, with 9 bases between the two ends. The CDR3 totals 15 residues. DNA for the CDR3: TGTGCCACCAGCAGAGTGGATCATGGCAATCAGCCCCAGCATTTT. The encoded protein is CATSRVDHGNQPQHF.

This clonotype was observed many times. This chain uses TRBV12-3 or TRBV12-4 with TRBJ2-5, with a possible D match to TRBD2 (5 bases). The CDR3 runs to 12 residues. V was cut by 8 bases and J by 2 bases, with 9 bases left in between. DNA of the CDR3: TGTGCCAGCGGACTTGATCAAGAGACCCAGTACTTC. This codes for CASGLDQETQYF.

The table lists this clonotype with many counts. The chain has TRBV10-3 and TRBJ2-5; TRBD1 agrees at 12 bases. CDR3 length: 16 amino acids. With 1 base clipped from V and 4 bases from J, the junction kept 4 bases outside the gene matches. Germline V gives CDR1 ENHRY, CDR2 SYGVKD. The CDR3 DNA reads TGTGCCATCAGTGAGTGGTCGGGACAGGGGGCAGAGACCCAGTACTTC. It yields the protein CAISEWSGQGAETQYF.

This clonotype was detected only a few times. This CDR3 is CASSPAGMNTEAFF. The DNA of the CDR3 is TGTGCCAGCTCACCGGCGGGGATGAACACTGAAGCTTTCTTT. The J gene is TRBJ1-1, the V gene TRBV18; no clear D gene. Germline V gene sequence: CDR1 KGHSH, CDR2 LQKENI. Trimming took off 3 bases at V and 0 bases at J, with 8 bases between the two ends. The CDR3 runs 14 residues.

In this sample, this clonotype turned up a few times. The chain joins TRBV2 to TRBJ2-7; 10 nucleotides agree with TRBD1. The CDR3 runs 15 residues. The ends lost 6 bases at V and 2 bases at J; junction bases unmatched: 7. Germline lookup yields CDR1 SNHLY and CDR2 FYNNEI. The CDR3 DNA follows: TGTGCCAGCAGCGAGACAGGGGGCGGGCCCTACGAGCAGTACTTC. It encodes CASSETGGGPYEQYF.

This clonotype was found many times. The J gene is TRBJ1-5, the V gene TRBV25-1; tentative D call: TRBD1 (6 bases). V was trimmed by 8 bases and J by 3 bases, leaving 14 bases between them. Germline V gene lookup returns CDR1 MGHDK and CDR2 SYGVNS. The CDR3 is 14 amino acids. The CDR3 sequence: CASAKQGDNQPQHF. The CDR3 region has the DNA TGTGCCAGCGCTAAACAGGGTGACAATCAGCCCCAGCATTTT. Full variable domain (missing parts from reference TRBV25-1 and TRBJ1-5): EADIYQTPRYLVIGTGKKITLECSQTMGHDKMYWYQQDPGMELHLIHYSYGVNSTEKGDLSSESTVSRIRTEHFPLTLESARPSHTSQYLCASAKQGDNQPQHFGDGTRLSIL.

The table lists this clonotype with many counts. This rearrangement joins TRBV28 to TRBJ2-5; D gene uncertain. Trimming shortened V by 7 bases and J by 1 base, and 22 bases separated the two germline ends. Germline CDR1 is MDHEN and CDR2 is SYDVKM. The CDR3 runs to 17 residues. The CDR3 region has the DNA TGTGCCAGCACCGAGGTCAGGCCCGCCGGACCCCAAGAGACCCAGTACTTC. The encoded protein is CASTEVRPAGPQETQYF.

As to this clonotype: At one end the junction does not follow the germline gene, possibly because of a read error. The CDR3 region is CASSLHSSRTLGGIAKNIKYF. The DNA for the CDR3 is TGTGCCAGCAGCTTACACTCGTCACGGACCCTCGGGGGGATAGCCAAAAACATTAAGTACTTC. This sequence joins TRBV11-2 and TRBJ2-4, with 7 nucleotides matching TRBD2. Germline assignment: CDR1 SGHAT and CDR2 FQNNGV. This CDR3 spans 21 amino acids.